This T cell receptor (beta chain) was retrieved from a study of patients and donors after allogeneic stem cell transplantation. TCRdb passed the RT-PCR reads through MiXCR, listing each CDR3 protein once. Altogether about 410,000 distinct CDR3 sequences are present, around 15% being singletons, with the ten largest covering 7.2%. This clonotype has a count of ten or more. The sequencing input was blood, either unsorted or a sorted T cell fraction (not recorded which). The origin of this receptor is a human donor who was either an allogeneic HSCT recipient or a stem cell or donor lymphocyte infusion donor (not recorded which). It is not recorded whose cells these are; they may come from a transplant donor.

The CDR3 is CASSLGLAGHEQFF. The CDR3 DNA follows: TGCGCCAGCAGCTTGGGACTAGCGGGGCATGAGCAGTTCTTC. This chain connects TRBV5-1 to TRBJ2-1, with 11 bases matching TRBD2. Germline V gene sequence: CDR1 SGHRS, CDR2 YFSETQ. The CDR3 runs 14 residues. V was pared by 0 bases and J by 8 bases, with 1 base of the junction left unmatched. The full variable domain, with the rest looked up from reference TRBV5-1 and TRBJ2-1, is KAGVTQTPRYLIKTRGQQVTLSCSPISGHRSVSWYQQTPGQGLQFLFEYFSETQRNKGNFPGRFSGRQFSNSRSEMNVSTLELGDSALYLCASSLGLAGHEQFFGPGTRLTVL.